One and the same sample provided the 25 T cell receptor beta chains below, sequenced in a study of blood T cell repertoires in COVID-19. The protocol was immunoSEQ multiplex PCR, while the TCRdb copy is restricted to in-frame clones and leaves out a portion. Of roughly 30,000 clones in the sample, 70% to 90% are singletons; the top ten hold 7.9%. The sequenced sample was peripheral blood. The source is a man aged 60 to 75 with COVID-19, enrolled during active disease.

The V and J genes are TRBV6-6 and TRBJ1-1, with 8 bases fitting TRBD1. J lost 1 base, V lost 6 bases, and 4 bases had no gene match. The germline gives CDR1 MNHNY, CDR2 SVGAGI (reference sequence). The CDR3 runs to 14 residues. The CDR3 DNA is TGTGCCAGCAGAAGGGGACAGGCGAACACTGAAGCTTTCTTT. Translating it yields CASRRGQANTEAFF.

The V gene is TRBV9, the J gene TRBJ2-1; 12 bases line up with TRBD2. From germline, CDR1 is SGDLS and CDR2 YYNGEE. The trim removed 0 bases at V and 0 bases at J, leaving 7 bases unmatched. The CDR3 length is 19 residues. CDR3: CASSVVGLAGPSSYNEQFF. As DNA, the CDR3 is TGTGCCAGCAGCGTAGTTGGACTAGCGGGACCAAGCTCCTACAATGAGCAGTTCTTC.

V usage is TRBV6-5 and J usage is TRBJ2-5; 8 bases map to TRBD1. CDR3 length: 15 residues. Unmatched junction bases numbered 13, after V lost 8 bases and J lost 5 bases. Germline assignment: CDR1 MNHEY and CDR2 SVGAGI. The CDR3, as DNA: TGTGCCAGCGTGGGAGGTCCAGGGGGCTGGGAGACCCAGTACTTC. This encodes CASVGGPGGWETQYF.

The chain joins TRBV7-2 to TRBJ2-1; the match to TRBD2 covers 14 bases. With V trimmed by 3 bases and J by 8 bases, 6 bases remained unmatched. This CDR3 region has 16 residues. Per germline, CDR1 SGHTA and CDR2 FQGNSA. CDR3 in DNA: TGTGCCAGCAGCTTGTCCGGGACTAGCGGGAGTTATGAGCAGTTCTTC. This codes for CASSLSGTSGSYEQFF. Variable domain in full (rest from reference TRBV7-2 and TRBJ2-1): GAGVSQSPSNKVTEKGKDVELRCDPISGHTALYWYRQSLGQGLEFLIYFQGNSAPDKSGLPSDRFSAERTGGSVSTLTIQRTQQEDSAVYLCASSLSGTSGSYEQFFGPGTRLTVL.

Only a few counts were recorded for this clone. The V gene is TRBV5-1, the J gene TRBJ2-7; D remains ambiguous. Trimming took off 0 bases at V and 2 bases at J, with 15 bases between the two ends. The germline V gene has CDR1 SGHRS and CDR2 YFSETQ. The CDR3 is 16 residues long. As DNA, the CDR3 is TGCGCCAGCAGCTTGGGAGGTGGTGGTGCCACCTACGAGCAGTACTTC. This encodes CASSLGGGGATYEQYF.

The CDR3 DNA reads as TGTGCCAGTAGTTGGGGCGGGACGACTGAAGCTTTCTTT. It codes for CASSWGGTTEAFF. This chain uses TRBV19 with TRBJ1-1; D might be TRBD1 (5 bases). Germline lookup yields CDR1 LNHDA and CDR2 SQIVND (reference sequence). CDR3 length equals 13 residues. The ends were cut back, 5 bases at V and 5 bases at J, with 12 bases in the middle.

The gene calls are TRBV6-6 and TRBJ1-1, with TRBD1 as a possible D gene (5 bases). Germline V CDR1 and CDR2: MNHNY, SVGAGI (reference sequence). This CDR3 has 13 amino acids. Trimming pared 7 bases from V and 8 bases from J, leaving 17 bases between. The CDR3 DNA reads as TGTGCCAGCACCCAGATGGGGGGAGGCGAAGCTTTCTTT. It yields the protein CASTQMGGGEAFF.

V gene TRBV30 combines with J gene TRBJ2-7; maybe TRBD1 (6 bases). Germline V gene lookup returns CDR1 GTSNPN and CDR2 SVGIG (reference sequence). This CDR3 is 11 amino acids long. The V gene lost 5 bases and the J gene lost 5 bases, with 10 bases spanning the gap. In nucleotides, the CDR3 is TGTGCCTGGGGTAGACAGGACGAGCAGTACTTC. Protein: CAWGRQDEQYF.

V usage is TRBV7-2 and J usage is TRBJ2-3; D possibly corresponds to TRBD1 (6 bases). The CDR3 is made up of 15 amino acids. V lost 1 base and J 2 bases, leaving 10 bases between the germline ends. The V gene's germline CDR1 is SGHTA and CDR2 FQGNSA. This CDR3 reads CASSLDGGHTDTQYF. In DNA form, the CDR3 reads TGTGCCAGCAGCTTAGATGGGGGCCACACAGATACGCAGTATTTT.

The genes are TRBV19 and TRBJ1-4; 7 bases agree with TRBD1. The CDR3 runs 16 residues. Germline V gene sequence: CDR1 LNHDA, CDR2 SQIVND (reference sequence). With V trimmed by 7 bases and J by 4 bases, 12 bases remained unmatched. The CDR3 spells CASKTSRGQINEKLFF. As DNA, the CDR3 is TGTGCCAGTAAGACTTCCCGGGGACAGATTAATGAAAAACTGTTTTTT.

CDR3 coding DNA: TGCGCCAGCAGCCATAGACTGGGCTATGGCTACACCTTC. Protein: CASSHRLGYGYTF. The gene calls are TRBV4-3 and TRBJ1-2; the D is unclear. Germline V gene sequence: CDR1 LGHNA, CDR2 YSLEER. This CDR3 region has 13 residues. Trimming took 3 bases from V and 4 from J, leaving 9 bases between them.

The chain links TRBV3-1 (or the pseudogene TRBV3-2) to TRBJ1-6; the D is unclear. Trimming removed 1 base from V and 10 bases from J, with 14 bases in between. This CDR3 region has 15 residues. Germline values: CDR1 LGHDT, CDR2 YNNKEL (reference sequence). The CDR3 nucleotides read TGTGCCAGCAGCCAAGTCTCGCAGGTAGGATCACCCCTCCACTTT. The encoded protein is CASSQVSQVGSPLHF.

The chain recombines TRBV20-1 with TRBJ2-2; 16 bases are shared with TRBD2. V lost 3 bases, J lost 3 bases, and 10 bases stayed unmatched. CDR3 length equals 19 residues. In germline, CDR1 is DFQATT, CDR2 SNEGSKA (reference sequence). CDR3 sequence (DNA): TGCAGTGCTAGTAACCCGGGACTAGCGGGAGGGGATGACACCGGGGAGCTGTTTTTT. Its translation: CSASNPGLAGGDDTGELFF.

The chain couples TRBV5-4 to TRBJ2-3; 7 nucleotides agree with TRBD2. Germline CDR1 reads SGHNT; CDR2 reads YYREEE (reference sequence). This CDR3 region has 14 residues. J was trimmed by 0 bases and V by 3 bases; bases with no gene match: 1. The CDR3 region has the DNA TGTGCCAGCAGCTCTAGCGGAAGCACAGATACGCAGTATTTT. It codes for CASSSSGSTDTQYF.

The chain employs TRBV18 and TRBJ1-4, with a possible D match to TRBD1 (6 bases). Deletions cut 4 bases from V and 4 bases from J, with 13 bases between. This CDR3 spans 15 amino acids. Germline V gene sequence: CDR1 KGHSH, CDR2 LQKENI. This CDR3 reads CASSQTTGLNEKLFF. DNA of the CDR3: TGTGCCAGCTCACAGACGACAGGCCTTAATGAAAAACTGTTTTTT.

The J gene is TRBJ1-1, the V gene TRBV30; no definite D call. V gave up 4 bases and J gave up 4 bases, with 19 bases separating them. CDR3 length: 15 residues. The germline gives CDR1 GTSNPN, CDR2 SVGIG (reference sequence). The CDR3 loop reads CAWTRVGSTLTEAFF. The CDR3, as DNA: TGTGCCTGGACCCGGGTCGGCAGTACCCTCACTGAAGCTTTCTTT.

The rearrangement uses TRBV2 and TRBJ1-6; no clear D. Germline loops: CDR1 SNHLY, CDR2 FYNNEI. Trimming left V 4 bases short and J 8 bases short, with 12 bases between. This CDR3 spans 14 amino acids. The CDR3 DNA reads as TGTGCCAGCAGTGCCGCCGCGAGGGATTCACCCCTCCACTTT. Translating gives CASSAAARDSPLHF. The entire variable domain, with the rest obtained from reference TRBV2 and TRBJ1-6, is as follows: EPEVTQTPSHQVTQMGQEVILRCVPISNHLYFYWYRQILGQKVEFLVSFYNNEISEKSEIFDDQFSVERPDGSNFTLKIRSTKLEDSAMYFCASSAAARDSPLHFGNGTRLTVT.

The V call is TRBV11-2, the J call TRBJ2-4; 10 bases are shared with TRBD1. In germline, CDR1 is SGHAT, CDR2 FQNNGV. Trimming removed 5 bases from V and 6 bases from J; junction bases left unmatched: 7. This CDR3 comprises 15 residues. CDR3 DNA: TGTGCCAGCAGCCCGGGGACAGGGGCGGCAAACATTCAGTACTTC. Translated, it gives CASSPGTGAANIQYF.

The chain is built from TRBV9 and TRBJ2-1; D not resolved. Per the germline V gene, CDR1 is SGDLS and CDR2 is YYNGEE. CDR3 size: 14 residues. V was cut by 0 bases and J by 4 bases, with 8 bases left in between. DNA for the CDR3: TGTGCCAGCAGCGTAGGGAAAGCGTACAATGAGCAGTTCTTC. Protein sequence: CASSVGKAYNEQFF.

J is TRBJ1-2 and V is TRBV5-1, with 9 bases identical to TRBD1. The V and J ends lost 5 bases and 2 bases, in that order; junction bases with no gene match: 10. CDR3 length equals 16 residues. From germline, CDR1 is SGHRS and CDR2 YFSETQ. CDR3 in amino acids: CASSFEPGQGNYGYTF. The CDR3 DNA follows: TGCGCCAGCAGTTTTGAGCCGGGACAGGGAAACTATGGCTACACCTTC.

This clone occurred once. CDR3 protein: CASSGQGAYGYTF. For the CDR3, the DNA is TGTGCCAGCAGTGGACAGGGTGCCTATGGCTACACCTTC. The V and J genes are TRBV28 and TRBJ1-2; 8 bases match TRBD1. V lost 5 bases, J lost 4 bases, and 3 bases stayed unmatched. The CDR3 is 13 amino acids. Germline V gene lookup returns CDR1 MDHEN and CDR2 SYDVKM.

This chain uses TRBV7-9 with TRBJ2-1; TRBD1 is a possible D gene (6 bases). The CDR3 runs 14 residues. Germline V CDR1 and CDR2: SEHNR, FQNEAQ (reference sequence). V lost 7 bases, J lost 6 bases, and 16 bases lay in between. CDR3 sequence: CASTSNRDGNEQFF. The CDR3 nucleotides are TGTGCCAGCACCTCCAACAGGGACGGCAATGAGCAGTTCTTC.

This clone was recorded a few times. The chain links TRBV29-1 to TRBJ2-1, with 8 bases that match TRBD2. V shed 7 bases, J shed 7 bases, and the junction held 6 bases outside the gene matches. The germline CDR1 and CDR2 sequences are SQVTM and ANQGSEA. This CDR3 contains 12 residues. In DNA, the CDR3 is TGCAGCGGAAGGACTAGCCAGAATGAGCAGTTCTTC. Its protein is CSGRTSQNEQFF.

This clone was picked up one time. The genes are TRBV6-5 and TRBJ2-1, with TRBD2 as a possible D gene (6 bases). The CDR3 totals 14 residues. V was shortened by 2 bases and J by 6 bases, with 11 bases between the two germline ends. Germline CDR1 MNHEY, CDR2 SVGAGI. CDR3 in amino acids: CASSYPAGCNEQFF. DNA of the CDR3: TGTGCCAGCAGTTACCCCGCGGGGTGCAATGAGCAGTTCTTC.

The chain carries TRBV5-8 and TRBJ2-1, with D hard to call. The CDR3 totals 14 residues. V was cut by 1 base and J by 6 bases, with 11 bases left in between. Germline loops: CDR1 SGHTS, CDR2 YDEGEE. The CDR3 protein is CASSLSPASNEQFF. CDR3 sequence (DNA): TGTGCCAGCAGCTTGAGCCCTGCATCCAATGAGCAGTTCTTC.